Below are 27 T cell receptor beta chains sequenced from a single sample in a study of blood T cell repertoires in COVID-19. This table comes from immunoSEQ multiplex PCR, and its TCRdb copy is limited to in-frame clones, with some not included. Among approximately 400,000 clones listed, approximately 77% were seen once. The specimen was peripheral blood. The receptors were sampled from a human donor with acute or convalescent COVID-19. The donor label of this sample is uncertain.

The chain links TRBV5-1 to TRBJ1-6; no clear D gene. The CDR3 totals 13 residues. Trimming pared 5 bases from V and 10 bases from J, leaving 13 bases between. CDR1 and CDR2 (germline): SGHRS, YFSETQ. CDR3 coding DNA: TGCGCCAGCAGTCCCGTAGAGTCCTCACCCCTCCACTTT. It codes for CASSPVESSPLHF.

The gene calls are TRBV15 and TRBJ1-4, with 7 bases that match TRBD1. The J segment lost 4 bases and the V segment lost 0 bases, leaving 5 bases of the junction unmatched. CDR3 length equals 16 residues. Germline V gene data show CDR1 as LNHNV and CDR2 as YYDKDF (reference sequence). CDR3 in DNA: TGTGCCACCAGCAGAGACGGGGGACAGCGTAATGAAAAACTGTTTTTT. This sequence encodes CATSRDGGQRNEKLFF.

The chain couples TRBV6-6 to TRBJ1-2, with 10 bases that match TRBD1. The trim removed 5 bases at V and 4 bases at J, leaving 16 bases unmatched. Looked up from germline, CDR1 is MNHNY and CDR2 is SVGAGI (reference sequence). There are 18 residues in the CDR3. In nucleotides, the CDR3 is TGTGCCAGCAGTCGACCCACCCGAGGACAGGGGGTTTCCTATGGCTACACCTTC. It encodes CASSRPTRGQGVSYGYTF.

The rearrangement uses TRBV18 and TRBJ2-7; weak D call: TRBD2 (5 bases). The V and J ends lost 2 bases and 0 bases respectively, with 8 bases between them. Germline V CDR1 and CDR2: KGHSH, LQKENI. CDR3 length equals 14 residues. CDR3 sequence (DNA): TGTGCCAGCTCACCAGGAGGTTACTCCTACGAGCAGTACTTC. Its translation is CASSPGGYSYEQYF.

The V gene is TRBV5-1, the J gene TRBJ2-5, with a weak D call TRBD2 (5 bases). The CDR3 length is 16 residues. V lost 4 bases to trimming and J lost 3 bases, with 19 bases between them. Looked up from germline, CDR1 is SGHRS and CDR2 is YFSETQ. The CDR3 spells CASSIGLRPREETQYF. In nucleotides, the CDR3 is TGCGCCAGCAGCATAGGACTGCGGCCTAGGGAAGAGACCCAGTACTTC. Full variable domain (remainder filled in from reference TRBV5-1 and TRBJ2-5): KAGVTQTPRYLIKTRGQQVTLSCSPISGHRSVSWYQQTPGQGLQFLFEYFSETQRNKGNFPGRFSGRQFSNSRSEMNVSTLELGDSALYLCASSIGLRPREETQYFGPGTRLLVL.

This sequence joins TRBV7-6 and TRBJ1-3, with D tentatively TRBD1 (6 bases). From germline, CDR1 is SGHVS and CDR2 FNYEAQ. The CDR3 is made up of 15 amino acids. V was trimmed by 2 bases and J by 3 bases, leaving 11 bases between them. CDR3 sequence: CASSLQGQGGNTIYF. The CDR3 DNA follows: TGTGCCAGCAGCTTACAGGGACAAGGTGGAAACACCATATATTTT.

The chain is built from TRBV28 and TRBJ1-6; no firm D call. The ends were cut back, 9 bases at V and 7 bases at J, with 16 bases in the middle. The CDR3 is made up of 14 amino acids. From germline, CDR1 is MDHEN and CDR2 SYDVKM. The CDR3 nucleotides read TGTGCCAGTAACAGTGCCGGAATAAATTCACCCCTCCACTTT. Translated, it gives CASNSAGINSPLHF.

CDR3 bases: TGTGCCAGCAGTGAATTCGGGGGGAACACTGAAGCTTTCTTT. Amino acids: CASSEFGGNTEAFF. This sequence joins TRBV25-1 and TRBJ1-1, with D perhaps matching TRBD1 (5 bases). V lost 1 base and J lost 1, with 7 bases in between. The length of the CDR3 is 14 residues. Germline assignment: CDR1 MGHDK and CDR2 SYGVNS.

This chain joins TRBV5-8 and TRBJ2-5, with D possibly TRBD2 on 5 matching bases. V was clipped by 1 base and J by 6 bases, with 19 bases between them. Germline V gene lookup returns CDR1 SGHTS and CDR2 YDEGEE. CDR3 length equals 16 residues. This CDR3 reads CASSLWSAGSWKTQYF. The CDR3 coding sequence is TGTGCCAGCAGCTTGTGGTCGGCGGGCTCCTGGAAGACCCAGTACTTC.

This clone was recorded only once. The chain carries TRBV14 and TRBJ1-1; 8 bases are a match to TRBD1. This CDR3 has 11 amino acids. V gave up 4 bases and J gave up 8 bases; unmatched junction bases: 0. From germline, CDR1 is SGHDN and CDR2 FVKESK. The CDR3 DNA sequence: TGTGCCAGCAGCCGGGACAGGGAAGCTTTCTTT. Its protein is CASSRDREAFF.

The chain employs TRBV18 and TRBJ1-4; a possible D gene is TRBD1 (6 bases). Trimming cost V 3 bases and J 3 bases, with 32 bases left between them. The CDR3 is 22 amino acids. Per the germline V gene, CDR1 is KGHSH and CDR2 is LQKENI. CDR3 sequence reads: CASSPTYRPHTGPQTPNEKLFF. The CDR3 bases are TGTGCCAGCTCACCCACTTATCGGCCGCATACAGGGCCCCAAACTCCTAATGAAAAACTGTTTTTT. The full variable domain, with the rest looked up from reference TRBV18 and TRBJ1-4, is NAGVMQNPRHLVRRRGQEARLRCSPMKGHSHVYWYRQLPEEGLKFMVYLQKENIIDESGMPKERFSAEFPKEGPSILRIQQVVRGDSAAYFCASSPTYRPHTGPQTPNEKLFFGSGTQLSVL.

V and J are TRBV7-9 and TRBJ2-2, with 7 bases fitting TRBD2. Germline values: CDR1 SEHNR, CDR2 FQNEAQ (reference sequence). The V and J ends lost 4 bases and 3 bases, in that order; junction bases with no gene match: 8. This CDR3 is built from 16 residues. The CDR3 DNA sequence: TGTGCCAGCAGCTCGGGACTATTGAGGGACACCGGGGAGCTGTTTTTT. Amino acid sequence: CASSSGLLRDTGELFF.

The chain employs TRBV7-9 and TRBJ1-4; 9 bases are a match to TRBD1. Germline V lookup: CDR1 SEHNR, CDR2 FQNEAQ (reference sequence). V gave up 5 bases and J gave up 8 bases; unmatched junction bases: 6. This CDR3 region has 14 residues. The CDR3 DNA follows: TGTGCCAGCAGCCAGGACAGGGGAAGAGAAAAACTGTTTTTT. This sequence encodes CASSQDRGREKLFF.

The V gene is TRBV27, the J gene TRBJ2-7, with no clear D. The CDR3 is 15 amino acids. Germline V gives CDR1 MNHEY, CDR2 SMNVEV (reference sequence). V was clipped by 2 bases and J by 0 bases, with 11 bases between them. As DNA, the CDR3 is TGTGCCAGCAGTTTAAAGCGTTTCGTCTCCTACGAGCAGTACTTC. Encoded protein: CASSLKRFVSYEQYF.

The rearrangement links TRBV5-1 to TRBJ1-4; 9 positions match TRBD1. Germline V gene lookup returns CDR1 SGHRS and CDR2 YFSETQ. The CDR3 loop spans 16 amino acids. After removal of 4 bases from V and 4 bases from J, the junction contained 8 bases not matched to a gene. CDR3 nucleotides: TGCGCCAGCAGCCCCCTTCGGACAGGGGTTAATGAAAAACTGTTTTTT. It specifies CASSPLRTGVNEKLFF.

V and J are TRBV29-1 and TRBJ1-1; D is uncertain. There are 12 residues in the CDR3. Deletions cut 5 bases from V and 0 bases from J, with 7 bases between. Per germline, CDR1 SQVTM and CDR2 ANQGSEA. CDR3 DNA: TGCAGCGTTCAGGCTTTGAACACTGAAGCTTTCTTT. Residues: CSVQALNTEAFF.

V and J are TRBV7-8 and TRBJ1-4; 8 bases line up with TRBD1. V lost 0 bases, J lost 6 bases, and 3 bases stayed unmatched. The germline V gene encodes CDR1 SGHVS and CDR2 FQNEAQ. The CDR3 runs 15 residues. CDR3 coding DNA: TGTGCCAGCAGCTTAGCGCTCAGGGGGCATGAAAAACTGTTTTTT. Amino acid sequence: CASSLALRGHEKLFF.

This sequence joins TRBV27 and TRBJ1-1; TRBD1 might be the D (6 bases). V dropped 5 bases and J dropped 9 bases, with 22 bases sitting between them. The CDR3 contains 15 residues. Germline V gene lookup returns CDR1 MNHEY and CDR2 SMNVEV (reference sequence). CDR3 residues: CASSKMTGGQVKAFF. In DNA form, the CDR3 reads TGTGCCAGCAGTAAGATGACGGGGGGCCAGGTGAAAGCTTTCTTT.

The genes are TRBV7-9 and TRBJ2-7, with D possibly matching TRBD2 (6 bases). The CDR3 contains 14 residues. V dropped 5 bases and J dropped 0 bases, with 11 bases sitting between them. Germline CDR1 SEHNR, CDR2 FQNEAQ (reference sequence). In nucleotides, the CDR3 is TGTGCCAGCAGCCTCGGGACTGCCTCCTACGAGCAGTACTTC. Translation gives CASSLGTASYEQYF.

This chain joins TRBV7-6 and TRBJ2-7; TRBD2 might be the D (5 bases). Trimming stripped 5 bases from V and 6 bases from J, with 14 bases between. CDR3 size: 13 residues. The germline gives CDR1 SGHVS, CDR2 FNYEAQ. CDR3 in amino acids: CASSQSPGSEQYF. CDR3 nucleotide sequence: TGTGCCAGCAGCCAATCTCCGGGGAGCGAGCAGTACTTC.

The V gene is TRBV28, the J gene TRBJ1-2, with D perhaps TRBD1 (5 bases). The V end lost 8 bases, the J end lost 3 bases, and 10 bases lay between the germline ends. Germline V lookup: CDR1 MDHEN, CDR2 SYDVKM. The CDR3 is made up of 12 amino acids. The CDR3 DNA reads as TGTGCCAGCGGGGGAGGAGACTATGGCTACACCTTC. Translated, it gives CASGGGDYGYTF.

The V and J genes are TRBV25-1 and TRBJ1-4; TRBD1 agrees at 7 bases. V lost 4 bases and J lost 0; bases outside the gene matches: 11. The CDR3 length is 18 residues. Germline CDR1 and CDR2: MGHDK and SYGVNS. The CDR3 sequence is CASSAPTGYRATNEKLFF. The CDR3 coding sequence is TGTGCCAGCAGTGCACCGACAGGGTACCGCGCAACTAATGAAAAACTGTTTTTT.

DNA for the CDR3: TGTGCCAGCTCACCATCGGTAACTAGCTATGGCTACACCTTC. It is translated as CASSPSVTSYGYTF. The V call is TRBV18, the J call TRBJ1-2; D gene unclear. The CDR3 loop spans 14 amino acids. Germline V gene lookup returns CDR1 KGHSH and CDR2 LQKENI. V lost 2 bases and J 4 bases, leaving 11 bases between the germline ends.

To note about this clone: This specimen includes other DNA sequences encoding the same CDR3. V usage is TRBV20-1 and J usage is TRBJ1-1; D remains ambiguous. Germline-derived CDR1 and CDR2 are DFQATT and SNEGSKA (reference sequence). The V end was cut by 3 bases, the J end by 2 bases, with 7 bases between. This CDR3 spans 12 amino acids. CDR3 nucleotide sequence: TGCAGTGCTAGTCTCTTAAACACTGAAGCTTTCTTT. Translating it yields CSASLLNTEAFF.

This rearrangement joins TRBV6-1 to TRBJ1-1; no clear D. CDR3 length: 13 amino acids. CDR1 and CDR2 (germline): MNHNS, SASEGT. Trimming pared 2 bases from V and 5 bases from J, leaving 9 bases between. The CDR3 coding sequence is TGTGCCAGCAGTGAATTATTCCGTACTGAAGCTTTCTTT. Its translation is CASSELFRTEAFF.

The CDR3 DNA sequence: TGCGCCAGCAGCCAAGATGTCAGTCTTATGAACACTGAAGCTTTCTTT. As protein: CASSQDVSLMNTEAFF. The J gene is TRBJ1-1, the V gene TRBV4-1; D uncertain. Germline V gene lookup returns CDR1 MGHRA and CDR2 YSYEKL. The V gene lost 0 bases and the J gene lost 0 bases, with 11 bases spanning the gap. The length of the CDR3 is 16 residues.

This chain connects TRBV2 to TRBJ1-5; the D gene is possibly TRBD1 (5 bases). CDR1 SNHLY and CDR2 FYNNEI come from the germline V gene. V shed 7 bases and J shed 0 bases, with 13 bases lying between them. This CDR3 spans 15 amino acids. CDR3 sequence reads: CASIRQIDSNQPQHF. CDR3 DNA sequence: TGTGCCAGCATTCGACAGATCGATAGCAATCAGCCCCAGCATTTT.